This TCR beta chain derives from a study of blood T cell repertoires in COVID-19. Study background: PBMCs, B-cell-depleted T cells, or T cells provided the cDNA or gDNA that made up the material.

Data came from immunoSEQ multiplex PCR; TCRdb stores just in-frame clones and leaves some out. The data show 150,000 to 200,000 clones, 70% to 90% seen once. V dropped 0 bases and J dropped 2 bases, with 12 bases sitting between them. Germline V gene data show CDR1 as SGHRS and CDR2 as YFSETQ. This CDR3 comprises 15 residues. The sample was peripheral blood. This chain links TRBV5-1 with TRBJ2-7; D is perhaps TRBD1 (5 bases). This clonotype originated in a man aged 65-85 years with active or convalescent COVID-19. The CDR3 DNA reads TGCGCCAGCAGCTTGGATGGAGACAGCCCCTACGAGCAGTACTTC. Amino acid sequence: CASSLDGDSPYEQYF.